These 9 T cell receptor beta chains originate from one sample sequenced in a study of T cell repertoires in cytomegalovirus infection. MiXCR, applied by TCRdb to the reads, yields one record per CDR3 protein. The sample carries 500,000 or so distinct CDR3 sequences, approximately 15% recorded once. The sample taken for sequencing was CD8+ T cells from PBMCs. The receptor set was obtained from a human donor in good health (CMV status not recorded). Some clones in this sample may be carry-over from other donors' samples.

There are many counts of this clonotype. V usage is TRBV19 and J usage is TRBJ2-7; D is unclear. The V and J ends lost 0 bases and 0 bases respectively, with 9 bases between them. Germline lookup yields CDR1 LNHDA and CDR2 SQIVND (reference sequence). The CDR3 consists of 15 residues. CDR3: CASSIDGDNSYEQYF. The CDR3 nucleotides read TGTGCCAGTAGTATAGACGGCGACAACTCCTACGAGCAGTACTTC.

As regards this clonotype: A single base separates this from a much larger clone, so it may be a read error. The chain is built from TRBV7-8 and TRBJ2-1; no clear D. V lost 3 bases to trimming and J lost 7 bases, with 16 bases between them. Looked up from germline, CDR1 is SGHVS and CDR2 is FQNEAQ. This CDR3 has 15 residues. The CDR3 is CASSFERRLTNEQFF. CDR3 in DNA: TGTGCCAGCAGCTTCGAGCGCCGATTGACAAATGAGCAGTTCTTC. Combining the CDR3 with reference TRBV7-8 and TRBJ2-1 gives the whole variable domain GAGVSQSPRYKVAKRGQDVALRCDPISGHVSLFWYQQALGQGPEFLTYFQNEAQLDKSGLPSDRFFAERPEGSVSTLKIQRTQQEDSAVYLCASSFERRLTNEQFFGPGTRLTVL.

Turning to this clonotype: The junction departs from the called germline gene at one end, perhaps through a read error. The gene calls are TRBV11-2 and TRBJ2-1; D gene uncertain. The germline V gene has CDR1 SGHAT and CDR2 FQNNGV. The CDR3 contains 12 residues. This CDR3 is CASSLEWNEPFF. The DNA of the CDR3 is TGTGCCAGCAGCTTAGAGTGGAATGAGCCGTTCTTC.

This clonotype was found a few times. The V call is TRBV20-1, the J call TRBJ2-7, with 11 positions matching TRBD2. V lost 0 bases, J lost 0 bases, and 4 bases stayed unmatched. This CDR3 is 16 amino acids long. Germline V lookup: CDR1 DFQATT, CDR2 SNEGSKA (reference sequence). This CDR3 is CSAREGTSGGSYEQYF. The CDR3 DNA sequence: TGCAGTGCTAGAGAAGGGACTAGCGGAGGCTCCTACGAGCAGTACTTC.

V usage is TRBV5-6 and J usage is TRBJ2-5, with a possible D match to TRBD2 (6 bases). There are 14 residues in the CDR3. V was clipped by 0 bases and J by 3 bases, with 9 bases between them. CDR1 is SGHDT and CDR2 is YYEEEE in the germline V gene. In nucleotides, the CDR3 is TGTGCCAGCAGCTTGGGGGCGGGGAAAGAGACCCAGTACTTC. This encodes CASSLGAGKETQYF.

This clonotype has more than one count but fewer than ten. CDR3 region: CASSPGPRSSTDTQYF. DNA of the CDR3: TGTGCCAGCAGCCCTGGACCGAGGAGTAGCACAGATACGCAGTATTTT. The chain joins TRBV14 to TRBJ2-3, with D uncertain. Trimming stripped 4 bases from V and 0 bases from J, with 14 bases between. The CDR3 runs to 16 residues. Germline CDR1 and CDR2: SGHDN and FVKESK.

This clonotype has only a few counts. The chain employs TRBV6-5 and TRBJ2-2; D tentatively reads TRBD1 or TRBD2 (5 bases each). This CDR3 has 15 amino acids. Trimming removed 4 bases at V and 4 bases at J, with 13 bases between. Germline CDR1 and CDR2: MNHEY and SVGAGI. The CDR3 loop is CASSFTEGSTGELFF. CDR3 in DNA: TGTGCCAGCAGTTTCACCGAGGGGAGCACCGGGGAGCTGTTTTTT.

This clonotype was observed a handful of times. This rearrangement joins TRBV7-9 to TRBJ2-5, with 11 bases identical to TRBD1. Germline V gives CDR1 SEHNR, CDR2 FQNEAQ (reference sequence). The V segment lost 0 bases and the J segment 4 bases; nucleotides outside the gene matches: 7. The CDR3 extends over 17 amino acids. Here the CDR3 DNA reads TGTGCCAGCAGCTTAGCGCACGGACAGGGGGCTCGAGAGACCCAGTACTTC. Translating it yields CASSLAHGQGARETQYF. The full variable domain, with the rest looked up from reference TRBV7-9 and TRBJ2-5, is DTGVSQNPRHKITKRGQNVTFRCDPISEHNRLYWYRQTLGQGPEFLTYFQNEAQLEKSRLLSDRFSAERPKGSFSTLEIQRTEQGDSAMYLCASSLAHGQGARETQYFGPGTRLLVL.

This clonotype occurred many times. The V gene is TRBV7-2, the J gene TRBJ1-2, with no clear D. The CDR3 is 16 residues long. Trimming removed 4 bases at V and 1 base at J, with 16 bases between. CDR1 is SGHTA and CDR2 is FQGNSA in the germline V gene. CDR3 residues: CASSSSTTTFNYGYTF. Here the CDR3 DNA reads TGTGCCAGCAGCTCAAGTACTACAACTTTTAACTATGGCTACACCTTC.